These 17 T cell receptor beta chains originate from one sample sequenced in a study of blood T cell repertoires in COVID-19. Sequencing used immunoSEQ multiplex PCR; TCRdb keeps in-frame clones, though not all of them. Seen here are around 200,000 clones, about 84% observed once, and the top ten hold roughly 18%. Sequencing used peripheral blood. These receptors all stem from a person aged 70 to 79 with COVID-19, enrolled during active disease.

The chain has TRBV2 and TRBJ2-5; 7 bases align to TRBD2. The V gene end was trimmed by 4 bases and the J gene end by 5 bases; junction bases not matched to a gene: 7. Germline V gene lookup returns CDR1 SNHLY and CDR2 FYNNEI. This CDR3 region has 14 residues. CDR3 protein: CASSVEREAETQYF. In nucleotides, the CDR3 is TGTGCCAGCAGTGTCGAACGGGAGGCCGAGACCCAGTACTTC.

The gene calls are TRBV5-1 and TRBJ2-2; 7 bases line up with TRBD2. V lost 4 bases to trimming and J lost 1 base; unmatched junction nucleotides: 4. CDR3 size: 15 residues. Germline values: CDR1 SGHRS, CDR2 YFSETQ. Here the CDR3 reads CASSLGTKNTGELFF. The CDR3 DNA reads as TGCGCCAGCAGCCTGGGGACTAAGAACACCGGGGAGCTGTTTTTT.

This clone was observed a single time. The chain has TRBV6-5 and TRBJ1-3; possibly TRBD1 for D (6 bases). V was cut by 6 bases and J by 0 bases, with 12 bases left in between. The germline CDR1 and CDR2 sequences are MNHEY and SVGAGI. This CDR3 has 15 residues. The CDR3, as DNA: TGTGCCAGCAGGGCAGGGGCACTCTCTGGAAACACCATATATTTT. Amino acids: CASRAGALSGNTIYF.

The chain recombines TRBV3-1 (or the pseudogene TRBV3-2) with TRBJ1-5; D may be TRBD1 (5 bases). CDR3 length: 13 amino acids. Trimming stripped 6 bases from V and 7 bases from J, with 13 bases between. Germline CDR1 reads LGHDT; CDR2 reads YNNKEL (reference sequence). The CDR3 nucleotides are TGTGCCAGCAGTCGGGACTTTAACCAGCCCCAGCATTTT. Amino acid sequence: CASSRDFNQPQHF.

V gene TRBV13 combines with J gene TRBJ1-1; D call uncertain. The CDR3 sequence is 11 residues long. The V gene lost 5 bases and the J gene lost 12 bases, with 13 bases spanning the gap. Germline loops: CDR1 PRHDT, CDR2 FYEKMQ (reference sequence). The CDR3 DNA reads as TGTGCCAGCAGCCTCCAACGTGGGCCTTTCTTT. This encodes CASSLQRGPFF.

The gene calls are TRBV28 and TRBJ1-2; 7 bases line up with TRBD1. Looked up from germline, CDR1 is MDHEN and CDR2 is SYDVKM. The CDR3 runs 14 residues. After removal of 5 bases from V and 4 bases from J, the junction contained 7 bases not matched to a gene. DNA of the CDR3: TGTGCCAGCAGTGGGACAGTGGTGGGCTATGGCTACACCTTC. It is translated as CASSGTVVGYGYTF.

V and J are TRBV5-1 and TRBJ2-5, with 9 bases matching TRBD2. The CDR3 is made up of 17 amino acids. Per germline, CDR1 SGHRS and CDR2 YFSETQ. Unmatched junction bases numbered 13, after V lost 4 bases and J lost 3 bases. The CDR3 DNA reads TGCGCCAGCAGCGCCAGGAGCGGGAGGTCCGTTAAAGAGACCCAGTACTTC. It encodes CASSARSGRSVKETQYF.

CDR3 in amino acids: CASSTELAGGPETQYF. The CDR3 DNA follows: TGTGCCAGCAGCACCGAACTAGCGGGGGGGCCAGAGACCCAGTACTTC. The chain recombines TRBV21-1 with TRBJ2-5; the table calls TRBD2, which could not be checked here. TRBV21-1 is termed a pseudogene. CDR3 size: 16 residues.

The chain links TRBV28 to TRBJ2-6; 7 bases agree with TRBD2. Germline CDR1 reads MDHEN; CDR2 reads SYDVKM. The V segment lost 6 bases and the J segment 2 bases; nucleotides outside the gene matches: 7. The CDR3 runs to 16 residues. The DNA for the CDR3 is TGTGCCAGCAGGGGGAGGACTAGGGCTGGGGCCAACGTCCTGACTTTC. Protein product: CASRGRTRAGANVLTF.

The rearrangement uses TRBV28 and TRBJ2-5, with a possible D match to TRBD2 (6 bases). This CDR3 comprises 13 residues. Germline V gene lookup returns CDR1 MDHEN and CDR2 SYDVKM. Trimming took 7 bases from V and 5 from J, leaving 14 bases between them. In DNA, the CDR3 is TGTGCCAGCACCACGCCAGGGAGGGAGACCCAGTACTTC. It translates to CASTTPGRETQYF.

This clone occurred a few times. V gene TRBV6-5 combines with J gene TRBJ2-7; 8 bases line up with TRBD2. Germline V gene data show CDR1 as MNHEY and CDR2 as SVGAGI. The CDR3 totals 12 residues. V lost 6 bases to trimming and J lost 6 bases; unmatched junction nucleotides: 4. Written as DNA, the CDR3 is TGTGCCAGCAGCGTTGCGGGGGGCGAGCAGTACTTC. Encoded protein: CASSVAGGEQYF.

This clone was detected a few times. CDR3 amino acids: CASRPTVTSTDTQYF. As DNA, the CDR3 is TGTGCCAGCAGGCCGACTGTCACTAGCACAGATACGCAGTATTTT. J is TRBJ2-3 and V is TRBV2; D remains unclear. With 6 bases removed from V and 0 bases from J, the gap between germline ends came to 13 bases. This CDR3 spans 15 amino acids. Germline loops: CDR1 SNHLY, CDR2 FYNNEI.

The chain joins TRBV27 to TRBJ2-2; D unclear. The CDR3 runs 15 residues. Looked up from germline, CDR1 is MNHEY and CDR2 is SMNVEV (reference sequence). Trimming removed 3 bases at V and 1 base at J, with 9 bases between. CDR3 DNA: TGTGCCAGCAGTTTCCAGAGACAGAACACCGGGGAGCTGTTTTTT. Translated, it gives CASSFQRQNTGELFF.

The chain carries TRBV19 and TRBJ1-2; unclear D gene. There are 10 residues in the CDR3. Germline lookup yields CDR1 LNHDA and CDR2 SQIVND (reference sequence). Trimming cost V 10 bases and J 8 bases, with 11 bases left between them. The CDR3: CATSSDGYTF. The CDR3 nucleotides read TGTGCCACCAGTAGCGACGGCTACACCTTC.

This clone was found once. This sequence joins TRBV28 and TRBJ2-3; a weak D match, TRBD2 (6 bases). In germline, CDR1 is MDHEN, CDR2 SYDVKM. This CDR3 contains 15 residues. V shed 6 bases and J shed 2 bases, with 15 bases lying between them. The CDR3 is CASSQGLHNTDTQYF. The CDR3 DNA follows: TGTGCCAGCAGCCAGGGACTGCATAACACAGATACGCAGTATTTT.

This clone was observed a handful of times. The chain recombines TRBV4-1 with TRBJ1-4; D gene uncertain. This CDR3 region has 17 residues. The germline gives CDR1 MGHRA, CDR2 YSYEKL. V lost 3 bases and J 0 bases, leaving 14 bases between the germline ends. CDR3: CASSHGRRSATNEKLFF. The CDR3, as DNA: TGCGCCAGCAGCCATGGGAGGCGCTCTGCAACTAATGAAAAACTGTTTTTT.

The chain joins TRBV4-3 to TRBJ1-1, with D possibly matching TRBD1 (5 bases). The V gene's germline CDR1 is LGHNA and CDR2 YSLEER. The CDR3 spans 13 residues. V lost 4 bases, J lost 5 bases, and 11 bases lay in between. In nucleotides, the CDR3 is TGCGCCAGCAGCCCAGGGTTCGGAACTGAAGCTTTCTTT. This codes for CASSPGFGTEAFF.